This TCR beta chain is drawn from a study of T cell responses to AZD1222 COVID-19 vaccine (dated by TCRdb to the early 2020s). Regarding the study in general: TCR sequencing was performed for fewer than 250 trial participants, of whom about 200 were given two doses of AZD1222 and 26 were given two doses of MenACWY control vaccine. Trial participants were enrolled into age subgroups of 18-55, 56-69 and 70-plus years, which contained approximately 150, 28 and 58 TCR-sequenced participants, respectively. General study outcomes and caveats: Reportedly, close to half of the unique spike-specific TCRs recognized epitopes lying outside the regions that are mutated in the B.1.351 and B.1.1.7 variants. After two AZD1222 doses, both the breadth and the depth of spike-specific TCRs were significantly higher than at day 0 and than in MenACWY recipients. Because no samples from the day 14 peak response were available, repertoires could be characterized only after the peak T cell response. Only five or six AZD1222 recipients were SARS-CoV-2 seropositive at baseline, limiting conclusions about previously exposed vaccinees. Most participants were white British and females outnumbered males, and the authors suggested that clonal diversity may have been underestimated. In the small 56-69-year group, the increase in depth fell short of significance, most likely because of low power. CD4 TCRs associated with the vaccine covered the entire spike protein, and the dominant responses were in regions 160-218 and 743-854.

Sample time point, as interpreted from the label and publication: about 28 days (+/-7) after the second vaccine dose. Because spike-specific TCR depth and breadth did not differ between the two schedules, AZD1222 recipients who got a second dose at roughly 4 weeks were pooled with those who got a second dose at roughly 12 weeks. Samples from vaccinated people were obtained from the UK trials COV001 and COV002, which included a single-blind randomized controlled phase 2/3 trial of AZD1222 (ChAdOx1 nCoV-19) in healthy adults. For TCRbeta chain sequencing, PBMC samples were collected from trial participants at day 0 and at day 28 after the second dose. The CDR3 regions of human TCRbeta chains were analyzed by immunosequencing. In the paper's pipeline: Repertoire TCRs were checked for matches against a reference library of SARS-CoV-2-specific TCRs that had been generated using the MIRA antigen-specificity platform. Breadth meant the fraction of unique TCRs that were SARS-CoV-2-associated, whereas depth meant the fraction of total T cells that were SARS-CoV-2-associated. Using the MIRA data, each spike-specific TCR was assigned both to the spike region to which the TCR was reactive and to a CD4 or CD8 class. Log10-transformed breadth and depth values were compared by one-way ANOVA with Sidak's multiple comparisons tests. The clones in this table, taken by TCRdb from immuneACCESS, are in-frame only. Not every clone is retained; where verified, under half of the shortfall comes from an unresolved V gene, and the cause of the rest is unknown. V, J and clone size were drawn from that table, and D and trimming were deduced from the DNA. In all, the sample holds some 81,000 clones, and more than 70% of those were seen once. In total, the top ten clones hold 5.6% of the sample.

A remark on this clone: This clone's antigen is unknown. No much larger clonotype is one base removed from it; base qualities were not supplied.

The CDR3 spans 15 residues, from the cysteine through the phenylalanine. Only the CDR3 part of the read is kept: 45 bases, read in frame from the first base. Trimming takes 3 bases off V and 0 bases off J; junction bases not matched to a gene: 5. CDR1 MNHNS and CDR2 SASEGT were looked up in the germline V gene. The material sequenced was peripheral blood, taken 28 days after the second AZD1222 dose. This clonotype was sampled from an adult who received the AZD1222 COVID-19 vaccine. The chain links TRBV6-1 with TRBJ2-7; TRBD1 agrees with 7 junctional bases. CDR3 protein: CASSDRGFSSYEQYF. The nucleotide sequence is given as TGTGCCAGCAGTGACAGGGGGTTCTCCTCCTACGAGCAGTACTTC.